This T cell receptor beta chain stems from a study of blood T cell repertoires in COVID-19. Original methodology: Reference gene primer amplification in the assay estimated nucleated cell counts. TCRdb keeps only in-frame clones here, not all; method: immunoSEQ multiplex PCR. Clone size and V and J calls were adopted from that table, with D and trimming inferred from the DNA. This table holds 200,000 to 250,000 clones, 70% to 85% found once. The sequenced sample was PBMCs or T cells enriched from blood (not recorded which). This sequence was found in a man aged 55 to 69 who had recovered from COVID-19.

The CDR3 reads CASSYSTGRNTEAFF. In DNA, the CDR3 is TGTGCCAGCAGTTACAGTACAGGGAGGAACACTGAAGCTTTCTTT. This chain connects TRBV6-2 or TRBV6-3 to TRBJ1-1; tentatively, D is TRBD1 (6 bases). The CDR3 totals 15 residues. V was cut by 2 bases and J by 1 base, with 11 bases left in between. The germline V gene encodes CDR1 MNHEY and CDR2 SVGEGT.